The clone carrying this TCR beta chain occurred many times. Its antigen is not identified. The data were obtained in a study of T cells in Graves' hyperthyroidism and ophthalmopathy. Overall study findings and caveats: Blood also showed most of the thyroid clonotypes that were expanded above 0.001. A model of 13 V-J features distinguished ophthalmopathy from stable hyperthyroidism.

Duration under 3 months, a NOSPECS grade of at least 4, and a Clinical Activity Score of at least 3 characterized the ophthalmopathy patients. Fresh peripheral blood, 8 to 10 ml, was the source of the PBMCs. With V trimmed by 6 bases and J by 4 bases, 13 bases remained unmatched. This CDR3 region has 17 residues. Authors of the study amplified TCR beta CDR3 regions from RNA transcripts. HTBI primers were the set used in a first-round RT-PCR of the TCR CDR3. TCRdb ran MiXCR on the multiplex PCR reads and lists one entry per CDR3 protein. The table has approximately 380,000 distinct CDR3 sequences, 11% to 15% seen once.

This TCR derives from a man aged 45-65 years with Graves' ophthalmopathy. The sequencing input was blood. This rearrangement joins TRBV12-3 or TRBV12-4 to TRBJ2-3; 10 bases fit TRBD1. The CDR3 protein is CASRGFRRDRGSDTQYF. The CDR3 DNA follows: TGTGCCAGCAGGGGTTTTCGGAGGGACAGGGGCTCAGATACGCAGTATTTT.